This TCR beta chain was captured in a study of cytomegalovirus exposure and HLA in healthy donors. General study points: According to a later analysis, most TCR beta chains associated with CMV appeared HLA-restricted. Whilst most TCR sequences proved rare, a subset of public TCRs occurred across many donors. Sequencing depth across donors, presence/absence analyses assumed, was roughly uniform.

Germline CDR1 is SGHDN and CDR2 is FVKESK. The CDR3 contains 14 residues. V dropped 1 base and J dropped 3 bases, with 7 bases sitting between them. With 60 Vbeta and 13 Jbeta primers, the PCR was carried out. Assay used: immunoSEQ multiplex PCR; TCRdb lists only in-frame clones, some missing. The table includes about 160,000 clones, about 80% detected once. Regarding this clone: Its target is not known.

V and J are TRBV14 and TRBJ2-1; no firm D call. The receptor's source is a man between 18 and 35 years old in good health and CMV-seropositive. Specimen: PBMCs. The CDR3 is CASSQAGNYNEQFF. The CDR3 coding sequence is TGTGCCAGCAGCCAAGCGGGTAACTACAATGAGCAGTTCTTC.